This T cell receptor (beta chain) is drawn from a study of OX40 agonist ivuxolimab in advanced cancers. Trimming cost V 3 bases and J 2 bases, with 11 bases left between them. Germline V gene sequence: CDR1 GTSNPN, CDR2 SVGIG (reference sequence). CDR3 length: 14 residues. Study-level results: Low clonal expansion, among the lowest seen, marked partial responders at 0.1-3.0 mg/kg. Averaging showed that CD8+ T cells had more expanded clones than CD4+ did. There was clonal expansion of CD4+ and CD8+ blood T cells by week 6 at 0.1 to 3.0 mg/kg.

About this clone: Its antigen is unknown.

Some clones are missing from TCRdb's copy, which holds only in-frame ones; the method was immunoSEQ multiplex PCR. The table has fewer than 55,000 clones, 75% to 90% seen once. This rearrangement joins TRBV30 to TRBJ1-3; TRBD1 might be the D (5 bases). The origin of this receptor is an adult with an advanced solid tumor such as melanoma, head and neck, liver or kidney cancer. The source was CD4+ or CD8+ T cells sorted from blood, collected in a trial of the OX40 agonist ivuxolimab. CDR3 loop: CAWSPGYAGNTIYF. CDR3 sequence (DNA): TGTGCCTGGAGCCCAGGGTATGCTGGAAACACCATATATTTT.